The clone carrying this T cell receptor beta chain was seen a few times. These data originate in a study of T-cell reconstitution after alpha-beta-depleted transplantation in children. During its preparation, the TCRbeta library received unique molecular identifiers. TCRdb ran MiXCR on the PCR reads and lists one entry per CDR3 protein. The sample carries about 540,000 distinct CDR3 sequences, roughly 18% recorded once. V lost 5 bases to trimming and J lost 4 bases, with 13 bases between them. The CDR3 is made up of 14 amino acids. The V gene's germline CDR1 is SGHTA and CDR2 FQGTGA. The chain joins TRBV7-3 to TRBJ2-3, with D maybe TRBD2 (6 bases). The TCR was taken from a human donor who donated a stem cell graft to a child with acute lymphoblastic leukemia. This sample comprised PBMCs from the stem cell graft donor, obtained from the stem cell graft. The CDR3 sequence is CASSPGGGADTQYF. The DNA of the CDR3 is TGTGCCAGCAGCCCTGGGGGAGGAGCAGATACGCAGTATTTT.